What follows describes a single T cell receptor beta chain. No antigen is known for it. It was RNA transcripts that yielded the amplified TCR beta CDR3 regions. First-round RT-PCR of the TCR CDR3 relied on the HTBI primer set. From the multiplex PCR reads, TCRdb called clonotypes with MiXCR, one entry per CDR3 protein. The sample yields 550,000 to 700,000 distinct CDR3 sequences, approximately 14% seen once. Deletions cut 0 bases from V and 5 bases from J, with 10 bases between. This CDR3 is 14 amino acids long. Germline CDR1 MNHEY, CDR2 SVGAGI. Uncontrolled infections, other autoimmune diseases, pregnancy or lactation led to exclusion of patients. PBMCs were obtained from 9 to 10 ml fresh peripheral blood. This entry is derived from a study of T cells in Graves' hyperthyroidism and ophthalmopathy. The overall study: Blood from the periphery was taken at initial diagnosis, before any treatment.

Broader study findings: Appearing also in blood were most of the thyroid clonotypes expanded above 0.001.

Sequenced: blood. The chain recombines TRBV6-5 with TRBJ2-5, with D hard to call. The receptor comes from a woman aged 40 to 50 with Graves' ophthalmopathy. CDR3 in amino acids: CASSYSSFGETQYF. For the CDR3, the DNA is TGTGCCAGCAGTTACTCTTCCTTTGGGGAGACCCAGTACTTC.